The 28 T cell receptor beta chains given below trace back to one sample, sequenced in a study of shared clonotypes between healthy human individuals. Clones were sequenced by immunoSEQ multiplex PCR, and TCRdb holds only the in-frame ones, with some missing. This table holds about 960,000 clones, around 80% found once. The material sequenced was memory CD4+ T cells sorted from blood. Subset described: CD45RA-negative fraction. The receptors stem from a man between 18 and 35 years old in good health.

The V and J genes are TRBV2 and TRBJ2-6, with no clear D. There are 15 residues in the CDR3. V was trimmed by 4 bases and J by 0 bases, leaving 7 bases between them. Germline loops: CDR1 SNHLY, CDR2 FYNNEI. The CDR3 protein is CASSAPSSGANVLTF. CDR3 coding DNA: TGTGCCAGCAGTGCCCCGAGCTCTGGGGCCAACGTCCTGACTTTC.

This clone has a handful of counts. V usage is TRBV20-1 and J usage is TRBJ1-2; no clear D. This CDR3 region has 11 residues. With 4 bases removed from V and 4 bases from J, the gap between germline ends came to 7 bases. From germline, CDR1 is DFQATT and CDR2 SNEGSKA (reference sequence). The CDR3 protein is CSAKGIYGYTF. The CDR3 DNA is TGCAGTGCTAAAGGGATCTATGGCTACACCTTC.

This clone was picked up a small number of times. The V and J genes are TRBV19 and TRBJ1-2, with D possibly matching TRBD1 (6 bases). The CDR3 runs to 12 residues. CDR1 and CDR2 from the germline V gene are LNHDA and SQIVND (reference sequence). Deletions cut 7 bases from V and 1 base from J, with 7 bases between. The chain's CDR3 is CASKDSNYGYTF. CDR3 DNA sequence: TGTGCCAGTAAGGACAGTAACTATGGCTACACCTTC.

This clone occurred once. The gene calls are TRBV18 and TRBJ2-7; TRBD1 might be the D (5 bases). The CDR3 consists of 14 residues. V was clipped by 4 bases and J by 6 bases, with 16 bases between them. Germline V lookup: CDR1 KGHSH, CDR2 LQKENI. The DNA of the CDR3 is TGTGCCAGCTCACAGGGGCAAGGGTTAAGCGAGCAGTACTTC. Protein sequence: CASSQGQGLSEQYF.

The chain has TRBV5-1 and TRBJ1-3; 7 bases are a match to TRBD1. This CDR3 is 15 amino acids long. Germline V lookup: CDR1 SGHRS, CDR2 YFSETQ. Trimming cost V 4 bases and J 0 bases; bases outside gene matches: 4. CDR3 coding DNA: TGCGCCAGCAGCCCCGCAGGGGGCTCTGGAAACACCATATATTTT. Its protein is CASSPAGGSGNTIYF.

V and J are TRBV11-2 and TRBJ2-5; 9 bases map to TRBD2. The CDR3 extends over 14 amino acids. Germline CDR1 SGHAT, CDR2 FQNNGV. Trimming at V came to 5 bases and at J to 10 bases, leaving 11 bases not matched to a gene. CDR3 sequence reads: CASSQTSGLFDQYF. Here the CDR3 DNA reads TGTGCCAGCAGCCAGACTAGCGGCCTATTCGACCAGTACTTC.

The V gene is TRBV6-6, the J gene TRBJ2-4; no clear D. CDR1 is MNHNY, CDR2 SVGAGI, per germline (reference sequence). V lost 11 bases to trimming and J lost 0 bases, with 8 bases between them. The CDR3 totals 12 residues. The DNA for the CDR3 is TGTGCCTGGGCGGTAGCCAAAAACATTCAGTACTTC. Translated: CAWAVAKNIQYF.

The V gene is TRBV5-1, the J gene TRBJ2-7, with unresolved D. The CDR3 has 13 residues. Trimming removed 7 bases at V and 2 bases at J, with 13 bases between. Germline V CDR1 and CDR2: SGHRS, YFSETQ. The CDR3 region is CASRADAAYEQYF. Written as DNA, the CDR3 is TGCGCCAGCCGCGCGGACGCCGCCTACGAGCAGTACTTC.

The count of this clone is one. This chain connects TRBV11-2 to TRBJ1-1, with a possible D match to TRBD1 (5 bases). In germline, CDR1 is SGHAT, CDR2 FQNNGV. The CDR3 loop spans 15 amino acids. Trimming took 5 bases from V and 1 from J, leaving 14 bases between them. This chain's CDR3 is CASSTYGGGNTEAFF. CDR3 bases: TGTGCCAGCAGCACATACGGGGGAGGGAACACTGAAGCTTTCTTT.

The CDR3 DNA is TGTGCCAGTAGTACGACAGGGACCGGGCTTGAAGCTTTCTTT. Its protein is CASSTTGTGLEAFF. The chain recombines TRBV19 with TRBJ1-1, with TRBD1 matching 7 bases. The junction had 9 bases not matched to a gene; V was cut back by 4 bases and J by 7 bases. CDR3 length: 14 residues. CDR1 and CDR2 (germline): LNHDA, SQIVND (reference sequence).

The chain has TRBV9 and TRBJ1-5, with D unresolved. Germline V gene sequence: CDR1 SGDLS, CDR2 YYNGEE. Trimming removed 0 bases from V and 4 bases from J, with 8 bases in between. The CDR3 runs to 14 residues. The CDR3 is CASSVGTANQPQHF. The CDR3 DNA is TGTGCCAGCAGCGTAGGAACCGCAAATCAGCCCCAGCATTTT.

The V call is TRBV4-1, the J call TRBJ1-2; TRBD1 matches 7 bases. This CDR3 spans 14 amino acids. J lost 2 bases, V lost 4 bases, and 4 bases had no gene match. From germline, CDR1 is MGHRA and CDR2 YSYEKL. CDR3 bases: TGCGCCAGCAGCCGCCAGGGGGGAAACTATGGCTACACCTTC. This sequence encodes CASSRQGGNYGYTF.

CDR3: CASSHDLTDTQYF. In DNA, the CDR3 is TGTGCCAGCAGCCATGATTTAACAGATACGCAGTATTTT. The chain carries TRBV7-2 and TRBJ2-3; no firm D call. V gave up 5 bases and J gave up 3 bases, with 9 bases separating them. This CDR3 has 13 residues. Germline V gene lookup returns CDR1 SGHTA and CDR2 FQGNSA.

The CDR3 coding sequence is TGTGCCATCAGTAGGAAGGGGGTCGAGCAGCCCCAGCATTTT. Translated: CAISRKGVEQPQHF. The rearrangement joins TRBV10-3 to TRBJ1-5, with D perhaps matching TRBD1 (6 bases). The CDR3 is made up of 14 amino acids. CDR1 is ENHRY, CDR2 SYGVKD, per germline. The V end was cut by 5 bases, the J end by 7 bases, with 15 bases between.

Points on this clone: Other DNA sequences in the same sample also yield this CDR3. The chain employs TRBV7-2 and TRBJ1-2, with unresolved D. This CDR3 comprises 13 residues. V was clipped by 1 base and J by 1 base, with 4 bases between them. In germline, CDR1 is SGHTA, CDR2 FQGNSA. CDR3 in amino acids: CASSLDGNYGYTF. Here the CDR3 DNA reads TGTGCCAGCAGCTTAGACGGTAACTATGGCTACACCTTC.

The genes are TRBV29-1 and TRBJ2-6; no definite D call. Trimming shortened V by 4 bases and J by 4 bases, and 2 bases separated the two germline ends. CDR3 length: 11 residues. From germline, CDR1 is SQVTM and CDR2 ANQGSEA. The CDR3 DNA follows: TGCAGCGTTGTAGGGGCCAACGTCCTGACTTTC. It yields the protein CSVVGANVLTF.

The chain has TRBV6-1 and TRBJ2-7, with D perhaps assigned TRBD1 or TRBD2 (5 bases each). The CDR3 covers 13 residues. Germline V lookup: CDR1 MNHNS, CDR2 SASEGT. Trimming removed 6 bases from V and 3 bases from J, with 12 bases in between. For the CDR3, the DNA is TGTGCCAGCAGCATCGGGGCCCTCTACGAGCAGTACTTC. Amino acids: CASSIGALYEQYF.

This chain uses TRBV30 with TRBJ2-2, with 8 bases lining up with TRBD2. The CDR3 extends over 15 amino acids. V lost 8 bases, J lost 1 base, and 9 bases stayed unmatched. Germline values: CDR1 GTSNPN, CDR2 SVGIG (reference sequence). CDR3 coding DNA: TGTGCCCGCGGGGGGAGCACCATGAACACCGGGGAGCTGTTTTTT. Amino acid sequence: CARGGSTMNTGELFF.

This chain joins TRBV5-1 and TRBJ1-6, with 10 bases fitting TRBD1. The CDR3 covers 13 residues. From germline, CDR1 is SGHRS and CDR2 YFSETQ. V was pared by 7 bases and J by 7 bases, with 2 bases of the junction left unmatched. Here the CDR3 DNA reads TGCGCCAGCGGGACAGGGGAGAATTCACCCCTCCACTTT. Translation gives CASGTGENSPLHF.

The chain carries TRBV6-6 and TRBJ2-2; D possibly corresponds to TRBD2 (5 bases). The germline V gene encodes CDR1 MNHNY and CDR2 SVGAGI (reference sequence). V was cut by 2 bases and J by 5 bases, with 9 bases left in between. This CDR3 region has 14 residues. The CDR3 bases are TGTGCCAGCAGTTACAGGACTCAAACCGGGGAGCTGTTTTTT. The encoded protein is CASSYRTQTGELFF.

V is TRBV10-2 and J is TRBJ2-7, with 11 bases lining up with TRBD2. CDR1 and CDR2 from the germline V gene are WSHSY and SAAADI. Losses at the gene ends were 2 bases for V and 6 bases for J; bases not matched to a gene: 6. This CDR3 has 15 residues. The DNA of the CDR3 is TGCGCCAGCAGTGAGATGGGTAGCGGGAGGGCCGAGCAGTACTTC. It is translated as CASSEMGSGRAEQYF.

The chain recombines TRBV28 with TRBJ2-1; TRBD1 is a possible D gene (5 bases). The CDR3 has 13 residues. V dropped 2 bases and J dropped 6 bases, with 8 bases sitting between them. Germline lookup yields CDR1 MDHEN and CDR2 SYDVKM. CDR3 amino acids: CASSLLGPNEQFF. The DNA for the CDR3 is TGTGCCAGCAGTTTACTGGGGCCCAATGAGCAGTTCTTC.

The chain uses TRBV12-5 and TRBJ1-4; perhaps TRBD1 as D (5 bases). The germline V and J ends were trimmed by 4 bases and 0 bases, with 21 bases remaining between them. There are 19 residues in the CDR3. The germline V gene has CDR1 LGHNT and CDR2 FRNRAP. CDR3 bases: TGTGCTAGTGGTTCCCGTCGGGGCAGGGCGCCTGCAACTAATGAAAAACTGTTTTTT. Its translation: CASGSRRGRAPATNEKLFF.

The chain carries TRBV19 and TRBJ2-7, with TRBD1 as a possible D gene (6 bases). The CDR3 consists of 15 residues. Trimming took 6 bases from V and 3 from J, leaving 18 bases between them. Germline loops: CDR1 LNHDA, CDR2 SQIVND (reference sequence). This CDR3 reads CASSHNRDTVYEQYF. In DNA, the CDR3 is TGTGCCAGTAGCCATAACCGGGACACAGTCTACGAGCAGTACTTC.

This clone was seen more than once but under ten times. The chain couples TRBV19 to TRBJ1-5, with D perhaps TRBD1 (6 bases). The V and J ends lost 7 bases and 6 bases respectively, with 13 bases between them. Germline lookup yields CDR1 LNHDA and CDR2 SQIVND (reference sequence). CDR3 length equals 13 residues. The CDR3 DNA is TGTGCCAGTAACAACCAGGGGTTTCAGCCCCAGCATTTT. It specifies CASNNQGFQPQHF.

V gene TRBV9 combines with J gene TRBJ1-1; D gene unclear. Germline assignment: CDR1 SGDLS and CDR2 YYNGEE. The ends were cut back, 0 bases at V and 0 bases at J, with 9 bases in the middle. The CDR3 covers 15 residues. This chain's CDR3 is CASSVDGYLNTEAFF. CDR3 nucleotide sequence: TGTGCCAGCAGCGTAGATGGTTACCTGAACACTGAAGCTTTCTTT.

This chain connects TRBV28 to TRBJ1-3; maybe TRBD1 (6 bases). The germline CDR1 and CDR2 sequences are MDHEN and SYDVKM. V lost 5 bases, J lost 8 bases, and 19 bases lay in between. CDR3 size: 15 residues. CDR3 DNA: TGTGCCAGCAGTCCTGGGGGCAGGGAGGGAGACACCATATATTTT. Protein sequence: CASSPGGREGDTIYF.

The V call is TRBV9, the J call TRBJ1-2; D call uncertain. The germline V gene has CDR1 SGDLS and CDR2 YYNGEE. V lost 4 bases to trimming and J lost 5 bases, with 9 bases between them. There are 12 residues in the CDR3. The CDR3 region is CASSLTEYGYTF. The CDR3 nucleotides are TGTGCCAGCAGCTTGACGGAGTATGGCTACACCTTC.